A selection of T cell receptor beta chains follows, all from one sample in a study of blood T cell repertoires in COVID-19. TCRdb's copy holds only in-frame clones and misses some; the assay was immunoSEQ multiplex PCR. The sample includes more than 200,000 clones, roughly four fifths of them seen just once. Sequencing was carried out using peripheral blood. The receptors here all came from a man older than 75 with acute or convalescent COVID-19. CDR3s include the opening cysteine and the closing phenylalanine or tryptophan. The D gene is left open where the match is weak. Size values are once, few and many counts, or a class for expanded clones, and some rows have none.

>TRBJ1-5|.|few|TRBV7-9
TGTGCCAGCAGCTTTGGTTTCGACAGGAATCAGCCCCAGCATTTT
CASSFGFDRNQPQHF
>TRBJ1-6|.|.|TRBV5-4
TGTGCCAGCAGCTTGGCGGGTGATTCACCCCTCCACTTT
CASSLAGDSPLHF
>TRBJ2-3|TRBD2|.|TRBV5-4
TGTGCCAGCACTCCCACTGGGGGGGGTAGGGATACGCAGTATTTT
CASTPTGGGRDTQYF
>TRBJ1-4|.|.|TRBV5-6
TGTGCCAGCAGTTTGAGCGGGGGAGTTAGTGAAAAACTGTTTTTT
CASSLSGGVSEKLFF
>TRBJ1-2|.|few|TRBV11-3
TGCTGCGGGGAGTATGGCTACACCTTC
CCGEYGYTF
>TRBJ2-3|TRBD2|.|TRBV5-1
TGCGCCAGCAGCGGCAGCGGGAGTAGTTCAGATACGCAGTATTTT
CASSGSGSSSDTQYF
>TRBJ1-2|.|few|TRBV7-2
TGTGCCAGCAGCCTACAGGGCTATGGCTACACCTTC
CASSLQGYGYTF
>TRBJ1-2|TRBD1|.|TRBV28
TGTGCCAGCTCCTCAGGGGGTACTAACTATGGCTACACCTTC
CASSSGGTNYGYTF
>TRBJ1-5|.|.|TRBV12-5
TGTGCTAGTGGTCCCGGTGTTCAGCCCCAGCATTTT
CASGPGVQPQHF
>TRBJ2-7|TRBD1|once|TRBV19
TGTGCCAGTAGTATGGACAGGCTGAGCTCCTACGAGCAGTACTTC
CASSMDRLSSYEQYF
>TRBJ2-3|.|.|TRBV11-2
TGTGCCAGCAGTTCTCCGGGACATAGCACAGATACGCAGTATTTT
CASSSPGHSTDTQYF
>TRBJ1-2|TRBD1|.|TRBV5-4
TGTGCCAGCAGCTTGGAAGGTTCGCCGGGACAGAGAAACTATGGCTACACCTTC
CASSLEGSPGQRNYGYTF
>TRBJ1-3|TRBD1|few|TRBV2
TGTGCCAGCAGTAACCGAGACAGGGGGTCATCTGGAAACACCATATATTTT
CASSNRDRGSSGNTIYF
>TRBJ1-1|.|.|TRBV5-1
TGCGCCAGCAGCTCCGGGACCCGGAGGGATACTGAAGCTTTCTTT
CASSSGTRRDTEAFF
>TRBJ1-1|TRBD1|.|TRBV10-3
TGTGCCATCAGTGAGCCTCGGACAGGGGGGACTGAAGCTTTCTTT
CAISEPRTGGTEAFF
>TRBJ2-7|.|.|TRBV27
TGTGCCAGCAGTTTATCCCCAGGGTTGGTCGAGCAGTACTTC
CASSLSPGLVEQYF